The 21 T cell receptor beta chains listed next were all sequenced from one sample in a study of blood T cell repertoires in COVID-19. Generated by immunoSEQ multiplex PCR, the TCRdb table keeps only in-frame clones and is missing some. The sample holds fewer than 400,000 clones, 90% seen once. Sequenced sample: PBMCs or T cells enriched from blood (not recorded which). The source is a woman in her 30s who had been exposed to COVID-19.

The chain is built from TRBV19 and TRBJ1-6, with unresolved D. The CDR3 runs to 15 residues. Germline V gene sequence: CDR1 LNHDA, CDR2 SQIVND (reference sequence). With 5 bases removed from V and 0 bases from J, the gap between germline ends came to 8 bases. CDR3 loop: CASSEGSSYNSPLHF. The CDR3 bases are TGTGCCAGTAGTGAAGGGAGCTCCTATAATTCACCCCTCCACTTT.

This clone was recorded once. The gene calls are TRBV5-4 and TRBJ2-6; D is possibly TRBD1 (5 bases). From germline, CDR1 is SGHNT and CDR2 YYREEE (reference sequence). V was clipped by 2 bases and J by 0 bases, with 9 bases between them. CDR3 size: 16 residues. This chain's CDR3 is CASSFQGSSGANVLTF. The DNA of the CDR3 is TGTGCCAGCAGCTTCCAGGGTTCCTCTGGGGCCAACGTCCTGACTTTC.

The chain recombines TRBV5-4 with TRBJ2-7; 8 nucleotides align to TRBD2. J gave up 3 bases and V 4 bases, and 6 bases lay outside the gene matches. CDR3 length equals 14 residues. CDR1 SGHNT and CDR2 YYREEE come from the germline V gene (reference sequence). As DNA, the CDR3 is TGTGCCAGCAGCCTGGGACTAGGTTTCTACGAGCAGTACTTC. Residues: CASSLGLGFYEQYF.

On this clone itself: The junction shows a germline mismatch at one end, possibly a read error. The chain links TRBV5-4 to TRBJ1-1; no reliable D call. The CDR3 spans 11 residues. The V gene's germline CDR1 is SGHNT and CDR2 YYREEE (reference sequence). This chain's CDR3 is CASSFNSEAFF. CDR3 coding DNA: TGTGCCAGCAGCTTCAACAGTGAAGCTTTCTTT.

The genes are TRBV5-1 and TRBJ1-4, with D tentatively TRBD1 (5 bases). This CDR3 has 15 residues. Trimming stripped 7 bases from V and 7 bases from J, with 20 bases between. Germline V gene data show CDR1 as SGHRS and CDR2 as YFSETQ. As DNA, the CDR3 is TGCGCCAGCCAGATGGGGGGACGTGTGGGTGAAAAACTGTTTTTT. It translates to CASQMGGRVGEKLFF.

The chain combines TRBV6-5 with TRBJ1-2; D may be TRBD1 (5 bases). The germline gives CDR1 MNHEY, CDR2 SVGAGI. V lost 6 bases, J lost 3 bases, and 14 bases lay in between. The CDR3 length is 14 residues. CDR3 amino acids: CASRQQGEDYGYTF. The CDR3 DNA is TGTGCCAGCAGACAGCAGGGTGAGGACTATGGCTACACCTTC.

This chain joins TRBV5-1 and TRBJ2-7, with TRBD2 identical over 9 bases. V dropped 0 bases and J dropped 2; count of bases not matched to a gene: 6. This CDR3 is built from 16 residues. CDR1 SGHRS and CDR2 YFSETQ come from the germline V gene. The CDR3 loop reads CASSLDLSGGTYEQYF. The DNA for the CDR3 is TGCGCCAGCAGCTTGGATCTTAGCGGGGGTACCTACGAGCAGTACTTC.

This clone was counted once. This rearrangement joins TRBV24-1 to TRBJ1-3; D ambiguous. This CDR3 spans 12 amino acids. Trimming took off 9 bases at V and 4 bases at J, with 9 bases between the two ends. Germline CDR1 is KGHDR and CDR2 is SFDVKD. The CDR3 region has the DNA TGTGCCACCTACGAGGCCGGAAACACCATATATTTT. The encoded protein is CATYEAGNTIYF.

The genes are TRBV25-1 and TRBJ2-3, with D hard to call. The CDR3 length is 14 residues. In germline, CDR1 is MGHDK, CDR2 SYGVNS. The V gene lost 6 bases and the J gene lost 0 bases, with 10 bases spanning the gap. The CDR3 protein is CASSWRQSTDTQYF. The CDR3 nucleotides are TGTGCCAGCAGCTGGCGGCAGAGCACAGATACGCAGTATTTT.

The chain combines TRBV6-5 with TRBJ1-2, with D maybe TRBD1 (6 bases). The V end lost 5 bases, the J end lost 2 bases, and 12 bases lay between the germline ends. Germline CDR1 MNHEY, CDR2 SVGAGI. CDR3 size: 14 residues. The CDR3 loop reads CASSRARGNYGYTF. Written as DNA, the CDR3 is TGTGCCAGCAGTAGGGCCAGGGGCAACTATGGCTACACCTTC.

The chain's CDR3 is CAISQLGGTEAFF. Here the CDR3 DNA reads TGTGCCATCAGTCAGTTGGGGGGCACTGAAGCTTTCTTT. The chain is built from TRBV10-3 and TRBJ1-1; D may be TRBD1 (5 bases). Per the germline V gene, CDR1 is ENHRY and CDR2 is SYGVKD. The germline V and J ends were trimmed by 5 bases and 4 bases, with 11 bases remaining between them. The CDR3 is 13 amino acids.

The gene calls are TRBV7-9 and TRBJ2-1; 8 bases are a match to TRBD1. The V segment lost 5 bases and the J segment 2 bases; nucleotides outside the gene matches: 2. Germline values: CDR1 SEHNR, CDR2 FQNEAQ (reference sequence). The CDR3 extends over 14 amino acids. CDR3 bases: TGTGCCAGCAGCGGACAGGGAGCCTACAATGAGCAGTTCTTC. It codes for CASSGQGAYNEQFF.

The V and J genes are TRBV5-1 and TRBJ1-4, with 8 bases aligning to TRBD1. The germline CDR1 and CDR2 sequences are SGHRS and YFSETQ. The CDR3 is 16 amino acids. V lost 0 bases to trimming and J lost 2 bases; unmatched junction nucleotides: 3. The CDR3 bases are TGCGCCAGCAGCTTGGGACAGGGGATGACTAATGAAAAACTGTTTTTT. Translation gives CASSLGQGMTNEKLFF.

CDR3 sequence reads: CASSEIGAGGDSTDTQYF. For the CDR3, the DNA is TGCGCCAGCAGTGAGATCGGGGCAGGGGGCGATAGCACAGATACGCAGTATTTT. This chain links TRBV10-2 with TRBJ2-3; TRBD1 agrees at 8 bases. V lost 2 bases and J lost 0; bases outside the gene matches: 10. The CDR3 sequence is 18 residues long. Germline CDR1 and CDR2: WSHSY and SAAADI.

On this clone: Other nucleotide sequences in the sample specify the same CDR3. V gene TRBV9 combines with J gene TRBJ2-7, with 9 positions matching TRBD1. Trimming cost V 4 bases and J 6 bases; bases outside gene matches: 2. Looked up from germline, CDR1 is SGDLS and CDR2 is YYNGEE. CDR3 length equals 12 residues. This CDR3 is CASSLTGGEQYF. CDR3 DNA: TGTGCCAGCAGCTTGACAGGGGGCGAGCAGTACTTC.

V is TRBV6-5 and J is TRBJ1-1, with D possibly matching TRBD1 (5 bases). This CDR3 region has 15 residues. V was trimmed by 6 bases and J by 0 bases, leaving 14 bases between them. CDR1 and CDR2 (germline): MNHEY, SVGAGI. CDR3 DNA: TGTGCCAGCAGGCTCCACTCGACAGTGAACACTGAAGCTTTCTTT. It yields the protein CASRLHSTVNTEAFF.

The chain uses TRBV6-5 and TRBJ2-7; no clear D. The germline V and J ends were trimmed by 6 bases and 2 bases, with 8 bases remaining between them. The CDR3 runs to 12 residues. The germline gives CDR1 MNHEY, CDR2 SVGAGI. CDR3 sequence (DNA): TGTGCCAGCAGCCAAAACACCTACGAGCAGTACTTC. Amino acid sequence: CASSQNTYEQYF.

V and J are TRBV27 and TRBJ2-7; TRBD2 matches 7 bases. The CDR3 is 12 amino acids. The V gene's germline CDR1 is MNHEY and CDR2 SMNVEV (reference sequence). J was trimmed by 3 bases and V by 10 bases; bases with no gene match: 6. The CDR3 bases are TGTGCCACCTGGACTAGGATCTACGAGCAGTACTTC. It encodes CATWTRIYEQYF.

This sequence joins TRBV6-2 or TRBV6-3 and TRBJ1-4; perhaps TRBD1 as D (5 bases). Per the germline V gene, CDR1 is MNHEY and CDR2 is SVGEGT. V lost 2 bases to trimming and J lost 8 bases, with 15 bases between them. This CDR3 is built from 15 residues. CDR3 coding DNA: TGTGCCAGCAGTTACGAAGGCAGGGTATACGAAAAACTGTTTTTT. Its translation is CASSYEGRVYEKLFF.

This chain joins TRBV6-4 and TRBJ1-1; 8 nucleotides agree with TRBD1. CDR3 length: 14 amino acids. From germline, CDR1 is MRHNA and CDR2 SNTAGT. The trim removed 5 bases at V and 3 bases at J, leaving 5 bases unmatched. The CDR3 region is CASSRDRWDTEAFF. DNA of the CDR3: TGTGCCAGCAGTCGGGACAGGTGGGACACTGAAGCTTTCTTT.

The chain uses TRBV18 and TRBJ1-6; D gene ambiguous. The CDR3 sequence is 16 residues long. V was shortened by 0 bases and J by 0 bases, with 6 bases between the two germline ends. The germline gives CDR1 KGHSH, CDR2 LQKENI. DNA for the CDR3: TGTGCCAGCTCACCACCGGGGAGCTCCTATAATTCACCCCTCCACTTT. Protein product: CASSPPGSSYNSPLHF.